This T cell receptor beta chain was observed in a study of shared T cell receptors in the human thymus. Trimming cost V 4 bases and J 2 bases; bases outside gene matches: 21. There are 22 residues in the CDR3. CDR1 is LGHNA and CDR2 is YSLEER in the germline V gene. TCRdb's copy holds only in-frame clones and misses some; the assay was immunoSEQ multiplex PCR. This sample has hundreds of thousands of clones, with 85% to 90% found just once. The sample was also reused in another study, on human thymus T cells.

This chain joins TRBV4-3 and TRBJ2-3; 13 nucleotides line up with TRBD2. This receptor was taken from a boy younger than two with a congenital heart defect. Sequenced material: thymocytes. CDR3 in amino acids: CASSPQLAGGPSRQAPTDTQYF. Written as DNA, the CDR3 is TGCGCCAGCAGCCCCCAACTAGCGGGAGGGCCCTCACGACAAGCCCCCACAGATACGCAGTATTTT.